This is a list of T cell receptor beta chains from one sample in a study of T cell responses to AZD1222 COVID-19 vaccine. The method was immunoSEQ multiplex PCR; TCRdb's version includes in-frame clones alone and lacks a portion of them. The data contain 95,000 to 130,000 clones, about 90% of them singletons. The material was peripheral blood, obtained on day 0 of AZD1222 vaccination. Receptors originate from an adult in good health. The CDR3 runs from the conserved cysteine through the conserved F or W. A D gene is named only where the DNA matches it firmly. Not every row has a clone size; where given, it reads once, few, many or a size class.

>TRBD1|TRBJ1-5|NA|TRBV19
TGTGCCAGACAGGGGGCCTCCGGTCAGCCCCAGCATTTT
CARQGASGQPQHF
>NA|TRBJ2-7|NA|TRBV11-2
TGTGCCAGCAGCTTAGACCTCCGGAGGCCGACCTACGAGCAGTACTTC
CASSLDLRRPTYEQYF
>NA|TRBJ2-7|NA|TRBV20-1
TGCAGTGCTCAACAGGGCTACGAGCAGTACTTC
CSAQQGYEQYF
>TRBD1|TRBJ1-6|NA|TRBV7-9
TGTGCCAGCAGCTCAGGGACAGGGGGATCACCCCTCCACTTT
CASSSGTGGSPLHF
>TRBD1|TRBJ1-6|NA|TRBV7-9
TGTGCCAGCAGCGATTACGGGGACAGCAATTCACCCCTCCACTTT
CASSDYGDSNSPLHF
>NA|TRBJ1-6|NA|TRBV18
TGTGCCAGCTCACCTTCAGAAACTATTAATTCACCCCTCCACTTT
CASSPSETINSPLHF
>NA|TRBJ1-3|NA|TRBV5-1
TGCGCCAGCAGCTCTACAGTGGCCTCTGGAAACACCATATATTTT
CASSSTVASGNTIYF
>NA|TRBJ2-2|few|TRBV24-1
TGTGCCACCAGTGATCGGACCGAAGTCACCGGGGAGCTGTTTTTT
CATSDRTEVTGELFF
>TRBD2|TRBJ2-5|NA|TRBV7-3
TGTGCCAGCAGCTTTGGCGGGGGAGAGACCCAGTACTTC
CASSFGGGETQYF
>TRBD2|TRBJ2-7|NA|TRBV7-9
TGTGCCAGCAGCAGGCCTCGTCTAGCGGGGGCCCACGAGCAGTACTTC
CASSRPRLAGAHEQYF
>NA|TRBJ1-1|NA|TRBV6-5
TGTGCCAGCACCATGACGGGTAACACTGAAGCTTTCTTT
CASTMTGNTEAFF
>NA|TRBJ1-4|NA|TRBV9
TGTGCCAGCAGCGTAGGCTCCGATGAAAAACTGTTTTTT
CASSVGSDEKLFF
>NA|TRBJ1-1|NA|TRBV15
TGTGCCACCAGCCCCTTAGAAGCGAACACTGAAGCTTTCTTT
CATSPLEANTEAFF
>TRBD1|TRBJ2-1|once|TRBV18
TGTGCCAGCTCACCAGTACAGGGGACCTACAATGAGCAGTTCTTC
CASSPVQGTYNEQFF
>NA|TRBJ1-6|few|TRBV30
TGTGCCTGGAGAAGCAATAATTCACCCCTCCACTTT
CAWRSNNSPLHF
>TRBD2|TRBJ2-7|NA|TRBV4-2
TGTGCCAGCAGCCAAGATGGGCGACTAGCGGGCGAGTACGAGCAGTACTTC
CASSQDGRLAGEYEQYF
>NA|TRBJ1-1|NA|TRBV6-5
TGTGCCAGCAGTTACTCGGCTCGGGGCTCTGAAGCTTTCTTT
CASSYSARGSEAFF
>NA|TRBJ2-7|once|TRBV11-2
TGTGCCAGCAGCGAATCCCTTGGTCTTTCCTACGAGCAGTACTTC
CASSESLGLSYEQYF
>NA|TRBJ1-6|NA|TRBV27
TGTGCCAGCAGTTTAGCCAGCTCCTATAATTCACCCCTCCACTTT
CASSLASSYNSPLHF
>NA|TRBJ1-4|NA|TRBV11-2
TGTGCCAGCAGCCGCAGGCCCACTCCAGGCGACGGGGGTAGTGAAAAACTGTTTTTT
CASSRRPTPGDGGSEKLFF
>TRBD1|TRBJ1-2|NA|TRBV6-5
TGTGCCACCCAGGGGGCGATGGGCTACACCTTC
CATQGAMGYTF
>TRBD2|TRBJ2-3|NA|TRBV3-1/TRBV3-2
TGTGCCAGCAGCCAAGACAGACTAGCGGGAGGGGTCACAGATACGCAGTATTTT
CASSQDRLAGGVTDTQYF
>NA|TRBJ2-5|NA|TRBV24-1
TGTGCCACCAGTGATTTCGGGGGTCGGGAGACCCAGTACTTC
CATSDFGGRETQYF
>NA|TRBJ1-2|NA|TRBV27
TGTGCCAGCAGGGTCCAGGGGTCAGGGGGCTACACCTTC
CASRVQGSGGYTF
>NA|TRBJ2-2|few|TRBV27
TGTGCCAGCAGTTTATCTGAGGGCAACCCTGAACACACCGGGGAGCTGTTTTTT
CASSLSEGNPEHTGELFF
>NA|TRBJ1-5|few|TRBV3-1/TRBV3-2
TGTGCCAGCAGCCACCGGGCCCATAGGCCCCAGCATTTT
CASSHRAHRPQHF
>TRBD1|TRBJ1-6|NA|TRBV30
TGTGCCTGGAGTACGACAGGGTTCCGATTACCCCTCCACTTT
CAWSTTGFRLPLHF
>NA|TRBJ1-1|NA|TRBV25-1
TGTGCCAGCAGTGAAGGATGGACGGCTGCTGAAGCTTTCTTT
CASSEGWTAAEAFF
>NA|TRBJ1-1|NA|TRBV27
TGTGCCTCTCGACTTTGGGGGCCGAACACTGAAGCTTTCTTT
CASRLWGPNTEAFF
>NA|TRBJ2-7|NA|TRBV6-6
TGTGCCAGCAGTTACGGTAACTCCGACCCAACCAGCGAGCAGTACTTC
CASSYGNSDPTSEQYF
>NA|TRBJ1-1|NA|TRBV6-5
TGTGCCAGCAGTTACTCTGGGGGGGGAGCTTTCTTT
CASSYSGGGAFF
>NA|TRBJ2-5|NA|TRBV5-1
TGCGCCAGCAGCTTCCTGGGGGGAGAGACCCAGTACTTC
CASSFLGGETQYF
>NA|TRBJ1-2|NA|TRBV5-1
TGCGCCAGCAGCTTGGATTGGGATCAGCCGTATGGCTACACCTTC
CASSLDWDQPYGYTF
>NA|TRBJ1-3|NA|TRBV5-4
TGTGCCAGCAGCATGCAGGGTTTTCGAAACACCATATATTTT
CASSMQGFRNTIYF
>NA|TRBJ1-1|NA|TRBV4-2
TGTGCCAGCAGCCTGAATGCCGGCAGGGCAGACACTGAAGCTTTCTTT
CASSLNAGRADTEAFF
>TRBD1|TRBJ2-7|once|TRBV5-6
TGTGCCAGCAGCTTTTCCCGGGACAGGCGTGGCACCGAGCAGTACTTC
CASSFSRDRRGTEQYF